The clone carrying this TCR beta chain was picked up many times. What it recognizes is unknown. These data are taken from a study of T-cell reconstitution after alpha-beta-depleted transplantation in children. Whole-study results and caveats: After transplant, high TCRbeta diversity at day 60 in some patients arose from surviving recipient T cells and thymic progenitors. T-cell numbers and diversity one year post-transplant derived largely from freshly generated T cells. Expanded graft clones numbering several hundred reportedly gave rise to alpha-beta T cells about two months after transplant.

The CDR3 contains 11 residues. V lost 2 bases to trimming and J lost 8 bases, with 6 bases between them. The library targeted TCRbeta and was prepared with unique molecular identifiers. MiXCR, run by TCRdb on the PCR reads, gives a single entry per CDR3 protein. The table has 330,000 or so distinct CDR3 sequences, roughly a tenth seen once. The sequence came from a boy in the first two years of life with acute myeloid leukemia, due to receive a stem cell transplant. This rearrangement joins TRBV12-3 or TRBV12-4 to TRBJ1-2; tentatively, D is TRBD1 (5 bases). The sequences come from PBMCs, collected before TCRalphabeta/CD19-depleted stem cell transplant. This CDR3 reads CASSLRTGYTF. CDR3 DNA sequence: TGTGCCAGCAGTTTAAGGACAGGCTACACCTTC.